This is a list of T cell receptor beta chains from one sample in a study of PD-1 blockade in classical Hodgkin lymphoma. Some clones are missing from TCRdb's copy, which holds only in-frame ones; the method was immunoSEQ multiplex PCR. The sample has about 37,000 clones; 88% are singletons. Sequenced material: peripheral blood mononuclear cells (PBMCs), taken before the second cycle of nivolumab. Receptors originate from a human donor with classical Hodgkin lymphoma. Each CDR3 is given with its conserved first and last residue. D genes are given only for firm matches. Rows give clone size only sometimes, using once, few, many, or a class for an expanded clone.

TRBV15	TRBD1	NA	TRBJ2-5	CATSTWDRGQKETQYF	TGTGCCACCAGCACCTGGGACAGGGGACAGAAAGAGACCCAGTACTTC
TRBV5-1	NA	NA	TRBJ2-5	CASSLDMTIKVETQYF	TGCGCCAGCAGCTTGGATATGACAATCAAAGTGGAGACCCAGTACTTC
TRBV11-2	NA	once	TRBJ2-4	CASSLGLVNIQYF	TGTGCCAGCAGCTTAGGACTAGTAAACATTCAGTACTTC
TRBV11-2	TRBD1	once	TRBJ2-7	CASSLGGTGAGYEQYF	TGTGCCAGCAGCTTAGGCGGGACAGGGGCGGGGTACGAGCAGTACTTC
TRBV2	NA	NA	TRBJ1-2	CASSVQGGGAGYGYTF	TGTGCCAGCAGCGTACAGGGAGGAGGGGCTGGCTATGGCTACACCTTC
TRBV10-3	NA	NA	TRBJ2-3	CAISEDTDTQYF	TGTGCCATCAGTGAGGACACAGATACGCAGTATTTT
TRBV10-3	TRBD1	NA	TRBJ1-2	CAISEIETGVFGYTF	TGTGCCATCAGTGAAATCGAGACAGGGGTATTTGGCTACACCTTC
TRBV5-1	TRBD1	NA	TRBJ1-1	CASSLTGGLNTEAFF	TGCGCCAGCAGCTTGACAGGGGGCTTGAACACTGAAGCTTTCTTT
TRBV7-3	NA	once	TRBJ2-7	CASSPRGGGTGEQYF	TGTGCCAGCAGCCCCCGGGGAGGTGGTACCGGCGAGCAGTACTTC
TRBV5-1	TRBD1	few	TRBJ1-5	CASSPQGDSNQPQHF	TGCGCCAGCAGCCCCCAGGGGGATAGCAATCAGCCCCAGCATTTT
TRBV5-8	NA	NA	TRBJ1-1	CASSLADFGNTEAFF	TGTGCCAGCAGCTTGGCGGATTTTGGGAACACTGAAGCTTTCTTT
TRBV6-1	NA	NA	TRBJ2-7	CASSEGPGLNYEQYF	TGTGCCAGCAGTGAAGGGCCGGGACTCAACTACGAGCAGTACTTC
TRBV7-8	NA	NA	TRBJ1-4	CASSFGLEGKLFF	TGTGCCAGCAGCTTCGGGCTTGAGGGAAAACTGTTTTTT
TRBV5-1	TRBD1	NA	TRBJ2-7	CASSLAGTGPSLRSSYEQYF	TGCGCCAGCAGCTTGGCTGGGACAGGGCCATCCCTAAGAAGCTCCTACGAGCAGTACTTC
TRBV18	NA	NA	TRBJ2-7	CASSPPSSPGFEQYF	TGTGCCAGCTCACCACCGAGTTCTCCGGGTTTCGAGCAGTACTTC
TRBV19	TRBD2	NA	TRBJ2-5	CASSPLGLAGVQETQYF	TGTGCCAGTAGTCCCTTGGGACTAGCGGGAGTTCAGGAGACCCAGTACTTC
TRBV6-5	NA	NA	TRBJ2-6	CASSTGGLGANVLTF	TGTGCCAGCAGTACCGGGGGTTTAGGCGCCAACGTCCTGACTTTC
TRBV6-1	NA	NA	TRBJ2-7	CASSAGRVQYF	TGTGCCAGCAGTGCAGGTCGTGTACAGTACTTC
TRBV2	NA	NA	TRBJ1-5	CASSGGAGSLYQPQHF	TGTGCCAGCAGTGGTGGGGCAGGGAGTTTGTATCAGCCCCAGCATTTT
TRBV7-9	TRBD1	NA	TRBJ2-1	CASSPRTGESSYNEQFF	TGTGCCAGCAGCCCAAGGACAGGCGAGAGCTCCTACAATGAGCAGTTCTTC
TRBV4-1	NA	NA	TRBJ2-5	CASSQALSGLYQETQYF	TGCGCCAGCAGCCAAGCACTAAGCGGACTGTACCAAGAGACCCAGTACTTC
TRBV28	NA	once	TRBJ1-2	CASSLIGDYGYTF	TGTGCCAGCAGTTTAATAGGGGACTATGGCTACACCTTC
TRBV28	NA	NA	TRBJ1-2	CASSLSGFDYGYTF	TGTGCCAGCAGTTTGTCGGGGTTCGACTATGGCTACACCTTC
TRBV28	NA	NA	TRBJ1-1	CASSLLATGAEAFF	TGTGCCAGCAGTTTATTAGCTACGGGGGCCGAAGCTTTCTTT
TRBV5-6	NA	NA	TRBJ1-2	CASSLDPATNYGYTF	TGTGCCAGCAGCTTGGATCCGGCAACTAACTATGGCTACACCTTC
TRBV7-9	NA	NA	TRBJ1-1	CASSLGYAGKDTEAFF	TGTGCCAGCAGCTTAGGTTACGCAGGGAAGGACACTGAAGCTTTCTTT
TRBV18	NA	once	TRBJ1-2	CASSPPWSSTNSNGYTF	TGTGCCAGCTCACCACCTTGGTCATCAACAAACTCAAATGGCTACACCTTC
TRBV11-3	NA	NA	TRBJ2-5	CASSLGQAPQETQYF	TGTGCCAGCAGCTTAGGACAGGCGCCTCAAGAGACCCAGTACTTC